A selection of T cell receptor beta chains follows, all from one sample in a study of T cells in Graves' hyperthyroidism and ophthalmopathy. TCRdb used MiXCR to reprocess the multiplex PCR reads, holding one entry per CDR3 protein. Counted here are about 570,000 distinct CDR3 sequences, around 45% occurring once; the ten biggest clones make up 15% to 20%. What was sequenced was peripheral blood or thyroid tissue (not recorded which). These receptor sequences come from an adult woman with Graves' disease, either hyperthyroidism or ophthalmopathy (not recorded which). Both conserved end residues are part of each CDR3. A D gene is named only where the DNA matches it firmly. Size tells how often a clone was seen (once, few, many) or the class of an expanded clone, and some rows leave it out.

>TRBJ2-7|TRBD1|TRBV4-1|many|14
CASSRGTGRYEQYF
TGCGCCAGCAGCCGTGGGACAGGGAGGTACGAGCAGTACTTC
>TRBJ1-1|-|TRBV5-1|many|14
CASSLVSLNTEAFF
TGCGCCAGCAGCTTGGTATCTTTGAACACTGAAGCTTTCTTT
>TRBJ1-1|-|TRBV7-9|-|11
CTSSRDAEAFF
TGTACCAGTAGCCGGGATGCTGAAGCTTTCTTT
>TRBJ1-4|-|TRBV5-1|-|15
CASSSEVATNEKLFF
TGCGCCAGCAGCTCGGAGGTTGCAACTAATGAAAAACTGTTTTTT
>TRBJ2-2|TRBD1|TRBV15|many|16
CATSRPGQGVAGELFF
TGTGCCACCAGCAGACCCGGACAGGGGGTGGCCGGGGAGCTGTTTTTT
>TRBJ1-5|-|TRBV7-9|-|18
CASSFMDFGVNSNQPQHF
TGTGCCAGCAGCTTTATGGATTTTGGGGTAAATAGCAATCAGCCCCAGCATTTT
>TRBJ2-6|-|TRBV5-1|-|15
CASANWVAGANVLTF
TGCGCCAGCGCCAATTGGGTTGCCGGGGCCAACGTCCTGACTTTC
>TRBJ1-1|-|TRBV4-1|-|13
CATGRDGNTEAFF
TGCGCCACAGGACGGGACGGGAACACTGAAGCTTTCTTT
>TRBJ1-4|-|TRBV25-1|-|15
CASSDVGQGVEKLFF
TGTGCCAGCAGTGATGTCGGGCAGGGCGTTGAAAAACTGTTTTTT
>TRBJ2-7|TRBD2|TRBV6-1|once|16
CAGSYGGGLAKREQYF
TGTGCCGGCAGTTACGGGGGGGGACTAGCTAAACGCGAGCAGTACTTC
>TRBJ1-3|-|TRBV5-1|many|14
CASSPDSTGNTIYF
TGCGCCAGCAGCCCGGACAGTACTGGAAACACCATATATTTT
>TRBJ2-7|TRBD1|TRBV29-1|-|14
CSVPSGTGAYEQYF
TGCAGCGTTCCATCCGGGACAGGGGCCTACGAGCAGTACTTC
>TRBJ2-7|-|TRBV9|-|14
CASSVDVGNYEQYF
TGTGCCAGCAGCGTAGATGTAGGTAACTACGAGCAGTACTTC
>TRBJ2-7|-|TRBV18|-|14
CASSPPSRTYEQYF
TGTGCCAGCTCACCACCGTCACGTACCTACGAGCAGTACTTC
>TRBJ2-5|-|TRBV7-6|few|14
CASSPRQAGGTQYF
TGTGCCAGCAGCCCCAGACAGGCTGGCGGGACCCAGTACTTC
>TRBJ1-4|-|TRBV7-9|-|15
CASSLSVSESEKLFF
-
>TRBJ2-3|TRBD2|TRBV9|few|17
CASSVVGSGGAANTQYF
TGTGCCAGCAGCGTAGTCGGTAGCGGGGGGGCCGCGAATACGCAGTATTTT